This TCR beta chain was captured by sequencing in a study of T cell clones after liver transplantation. Unstimulated PBMCs were sorted into CD3+CD4+ and CD3+CD8+ populations. Libraries were prepared by immunoSEQ multiplex PCR; TCRdb keeps only in-frame clonotypes and omits some of them. The sample shows 68,000 or so clones, about 80% of them seen only once. In this sample, this clone is medium-sized. The sequencing here drew on CD4+ T cells from blood, taken before liver transplant. The clonotype originates from a human donor who received a liver transplant.

CDR3: CASSEAGSYSNQPQHF. The DNA for the CDR3 is TGTGCCAGCAGTGAAGCGGGGAGTTATAGCAATCAGCCCCAGCATTTT. This chain connects TRBV6-1 to TRBJ1-5; unclear D gene. The CDR3 loop spans 16 amino acids. The ends were cut back, 0 bases at V and 0 bases at J, with 9 bases in the middle. CDR1 and CDR2 (germline): MNHNS, SASEGT.